This entry describes one TCR beta chain. Its antigen is as yet unknown. At a deep level, the assay was run. Assay: immunoSEQ multiplex PCR; the TCRdb copy retains only in-frame clones and omits some. Seen here are around 990,000 clones, roughly 80% observed once, and the top ten hold 0.89%. This CDR3 has 17 residues. V was pared by 5 bases and J by 8 bases, with 17 bases of the junction left unmatched. Germline V lookup: CDR1 SGHAT, CDR2 FQNNGV. This sample was included in a study of shared clonotypes between healthy human individuals. Study details: Ranging from 18 to 49 in age, donors were two women and a few men. CD4 naive and CD4 memory each took three plates per donor, while CD8 naive took two and CD8 memory one.

Study results and limitations: The study drew on few donors, limiting represented genetic and exposure-history diversity.

The sequence was obtained from a man younger than 30 in good health. Some clones in this sample may be carry-over from other donors' samples. The sequencing sample was made of memory CD4+ T cells from PBMCs. Subset denoted: CD45RA-negative fraction. J is TRBJ2-1 and V is TRBV11-2; 8 nucleotides match TRBD2. The CDR3 coding sequence is TGTGCCAGCAGCCCTCGTCCCTCTTTAGCGGGAATAGATGAGCAGTTCTTC. Translated, it gives CASSPRPSLAGIDEQFF.